Listed below are T cell receptor beta chains from one sample, sequenced in a study of CD8 T cells in Susac syndrome. TCRdb called the immunoSEQ multiplex PCR reads again in MiXCR, with one record for every CDR3 protein. The table lists about 240,000 distinct CDR3 sequences, almost 97% of them singletons. The sequenced sample was CD4+ T cells from PBMCs. The receptors come from a human donor with Susac syndrome. Each CDR3 is given with its conserved first and last residue. A D gene is named only where the DNA matches it firmly. Size values are once, few and many counts, or a class for expanded clones, and some rows have none.

clone_size: NA
d_call: NA
j_call: TRBJ1-3
v_call: TRBV7-9
cdr3_aa: CASSLLLTGSGNTIYF
cdr3_nt: TGTGCCAGCAGCCTACTACTGACAGGTTCTGGAAACACCATATATTTT

clone_size: NA
d_call: NA
j_call: TRBJ2-1
v_call: TRBV24-1
cdr3_aa: CATSESDFFPQYGEQFF
cdr3_nt: TGTGCCACCAGTGAGTCGGACTTTTTTCCCCAGTATGGTGAGCAGTTCTTC

clone_size: NA
d_call: NA
j_call: TRBJ2-1
v_call: TRBV7-2
cdr3_aa: CASRPGLGVLEQFF
cdr3_nt: TGTGCCAGCAGGCCGGGACTCGGGGTCTTAGAGCAGTTCTTC

clone_size: NA
d_call: NA
j_call: TRBJ2-7
v_call: TRBV29-1
cdr3_aa: CSGLQGPIGEQYF
cdr3_nt: TGCAGCGGCCTACAGGGCCCCATCGGAGAGCAGTACTTC

clone_size: NA
d_call: NA
j_call: TRBJ2-7
v_call: TRBV5-1
cdr3_aa: CASSLAGNVREQYF
cdr3_nt: TGCGCCAGCAGCTTGGCCGGGAATGTGAGAGAGCAGTACTTC

clone_size: NA
d_call: NA
j_call: TRBJ2-7
v_call: TRBV12-3/TRBV12-4
cdr3_aa: CASSLTASYEQYF
cdr3_nt: TGTGCCAGCAGTTTGACAGCCTCCTACGAGCAGTACTTC

clone_size: NA
d_call: NA
j_call: TRBJ2-2
v_call: TRBV28
cdr3_aa: CASSLTGPTGELFF
cdr3_nt: TGTGCCAGCAGTTTGACGGGGCCCACCGGGGAGCTGTTTTTT

clone_size: once
d_call: NA
j_call: TRBJ1-1
v_call: TRBV27
cdr3_aa: CASRRGGAEAFF
cdr3_nt: TGTGCCAGCAGAAGGGGGGGTGCTGAAGCTTTCTTT

clone_size: NA
d_call: NA
j_call: TRBJ2-5
v_call: TRBV4-1
cdr3_aa: CASSQLPRRETQYF
cdr3_nt: TGCGCCAGCAGCCAGCTCCCCCGGAGGGAGACCCAGTACTTC

clone_size: NA
d_call: TRBD2
j_call: TRBJ2-5
v_call: TRBV29-1
cdr3_aa: CSVDSTSGRYF
cdr3_nt: TGCAGCGTTGATAGCACTAGCGGGAGATACTTC

clone_size: NA
d_call: TRBD1
j_call: TRBJ2-5
v_call: TRBV7-7
cdr3_aa: CASSLERGRSETQYF
cdr3_nt: TGTGCTAGCAGCTTAGAGAGGGGGCGATCGGAGACCCAGTACTTC

clone_size: NA
d_call: NA
j_call: TRBJ2-1
v_call: TRBV7-9
cdr3_aa: CASSREREQFF
cdr3_nt: TGTGCCAGCAGCCGCGAACGGGAGCAGTTCTTC

clone_size: NA
d_call: NA
j_call: TRBJ2-7
v_call: TRBV29-1
cdr3_aa: CSAERAPGYEQYF
cdr3_nt: TGCAGCGCCGAACGGGCTCCTGGCTACGAGCAGTACTTC

clone_size: NA
d_call: NA
j_call: TRBJ2-3
v_call: TRBV20-1
cdr3_aa: CSARIPLSTTDTQYF
cdr3_nt: TGCAGTGCTAGAATCCCGCTATCGACGACAGATACGCAGTATTTT

clone_size: NA
d_call: TRBD1
j_call: TRBJ2-5
v_call: TRBV5-6
cdr3_aa: CASSLALTGGRETQYF
cdr3_nt: TGTGCCAGCAGCTTGGCCTTGACAGGGGGCAGGGAGACCCAGTACTTC

clone_size: NA
d_call: NA
j_call: TRBJ1-1
v_call: TRBV12-3/TRBV12-4
cdr3_aa: CASSAADEAFF
cdr3_nt: TGTGCCAGCAGCGCCGCCGATGAAGCTTTCTTT

clone_size: NA
d_call: NA
j_call: TRBJ2-5
v_call: TRBV20-1
cdr3_aa: CSVATAGGETQYF
cdr3_nt: TGCAGTGTCGCGACTGCGGGTGGCGAGACCCAGTACTTC

clone_size: once
d_call: NA
j_call: TRBJ1-1
v_call: TRBV7-6
cdr3_aa: CASSVTMNTEAFF
cdr3_nt: TGTGCCAGCAGCGTGACTATGAACACTGAAGCTTTCTTT

clone_size: NA
d_call: TRBD1
j_call: TRBJ2-1
v_call: TRBV25-1
cdr3_aa: CASSETGQGYNEQFF
cdr3_nt: TGTGCCAGCAGCGAAACGGGACAGGGGTACAATGAGCAGTTCTTC

clone_size: NA
d_call: NA
j_call: TRBJ2-6
v_call: TRBV24-1
cdr3_aa: CATSDLLGANVLTF
cdr3_nt: TGTGCCACCAGTGATCTCCTGGGGGCCAACGTCCTGACTTTC

clone_size: NA
d_call: NA
j_call: TRBJ2-2
v_call: TRBV15
cdr3_aa: CATSRSPGVGELFF
cdr3_nt: TGTGCCACCAGCAGATCCCCAGGTGTTGGGGAGCTGTTTTTT

clone_size: NA
d_call: TRBD2
j_call: TRBJ2-1
v_call: TRBV19
cdr3_aa: CASSRTGRREGRNEQFF
cdr3_nt: TGTGCCAGTAGTCGGACGGGGCGGCGGGAGGGCCGCAATGAGCAGTTCTTC

clone_size: NA
d_call: TRBD1
j_call: TRBJ2-1
v_call: TRBV7-9
cdr3_aa: CASSPITGAAPRSQFF
cdr3_nt: TGTGCCAGCAGCCCGATCACAGGGGCGGCCCCTCGGTCACAGTTCTTC

clone_size: NA
d_call: TRBD1
j_call: TRBJ2-2
v_call: TRBV30
cdr3_aa: CAWSVHQGEPPTGELFF
cdr3_nt: TGTGCCTGGAGTGTACACCAGGGGGAGCCCCCAACCGGGGAGCTGTTTTTT

clone_size: NA
d_call: NA
j_call: TRBJ1-2
v_call: TRBV29-1
cdr3_aa: CSVEGRQGYTF
cdr3_nt: TGCAGCGTTGAAGGCAGACAGGGCTACACCTTC

clone_size: NA
d_call: NA
j_call: TRBJ2-5
v_call: TRBV30
cdr3_aa: CAWSNGEETQYF
cdr3_nt: TGTGCCTGGAGTAATGGGGAAGAGACCCAGTACTTC

clone_size: NA
d_call: NA
j_call: TRBJ2-6
v_call: TRBV27
cdr3_aa: CASTTGPGTGANVLTF
cdr3_nt: TGTGCCAGCACCACGGGACCGGGGACTGGGGCCAACGTCCTGACTTTC

clone_size: NA
d_call: TRBD1
j_call: TRBJ2-7
v_call: TRBV10-3
cdr3_aa: CAISRTGGSYEQYF
cdr3_nt: TGTGCCATCAGCAGGACAGGGGGATCCTACGAGCAGTACTTC

clone_size: once
d_call: NA
j_call: TRBJ2-3
v_call: TRBV7-6
cdr3_aa: CASSFQGGVADTDTQYF
cdr3_nt: TGTGCCAGCAGCTTTCAGGGCGGCGTAGCGGACACAGATACGCAGTATTTT

clone_size: NA
d_call: NA
j_call: TRBJ2-7
v_call: TRBV20-1
cdr3_aa: CSASIAAEGYEQYF
cdr3_nt: TGCAGTGCCTCAATAGCAGCGGAGGGCTACGAGCAGTACTTC

clone_size: NA
d_call: TRBD1
j_call: TRBJ1-5
v_call: TRBV3-1
cdr3_aa: CASSRTGGQGQPQHF
cdr3_nt: TGTGCCAGCAGCCGAACAGGGGGCCAAGGTCAGCCCCAGCATTTT

clone_size: NA
d_call: NA
j_call: TRBJ1-3
v_call: TRBV20-1
cdr3_aa: CSARVSGGNTIYF
cdr3_nt: TGCAGTGCTAGAGTCTCCGGTGGGAACACCATATATTTT

clone_size: NA
d_call: NA
j_call: TRBJ1-1
v_call: TRBV29-1
cdr3_aa: CSVDRGGQSEAFF
cdr3_nt: TGCAGCGTTGATAGGGGGGGGCAGAGTGAAGCTTTCTTT

clone_size: NA
d_call: NA
j_call: TRBJ2-3
v_call: TRBV29-1
cdr3_aa: CSVQETGRPTDTQYF
cdr3_nt: TGCAGCGTGCAAGAGACAGGGAGGCCCACAGATACGCAGTATTTT

clone_size: NA
d_call: NA
j_call: TRBJ2-4
v_call: TRBV28
cdr3_aa: CASSFDRRVGRNIQYF
cdr3_nt: TGTGCCAGCAGTTTCGATCGGAGGGTCGGACGAAACATTCAGTACTTC

clone_size: NA
d_call: NA
j_call: TRBJ1-5
v_call: TRBV7-9
cdr3_aa: CASTSGNQPQHF
cdr3_nt: TGTGCCAGCACCTCCGGCAATCAGCCCCAGCATTTT

clone_size: NA
d_call: NA
j_call: TRBJ1-5
v_call: TRBV28
cdr3_aa: CASRSSGGQPQHF
cdr3_nt: TGTGCCAGCAGATCCTCGGGAGGTCAGCCCCAGCATTTT

clone_size: NA
d_call: NA
j_call: TRBJ2-6
v_call: TRBV7-9
cdr3_aa: CASSLGYDGPGANVLTF
cdr3_nt: TGTGCCAGCAGCTTGGGGTACGACGGACCTGGGGCCAACGTCCTGACTTTC

clone_size: NA
d_call: NA
j_call: TRBJ1-5
v_call: TRBV29-1
cdr3_aa: CSVTLAPQQPQHF
cdr3_nt: TGCAGCGTTACTCTCGCACCGCAACAGCCCCAGCATTTT

clone_size: NA
d_call: NA
j_call: TRBJ2-1
v_call: TRBV9
cdr3_aa: CASSVDSMGHEQFF
cdr3_nt: TGTGCCAGCAGCGTCGACAGCATGGGTCATGAGCAGTTCTTC

clone_size: once
d_call: TRBD1
j_call: TRBJ1-5
v_call: TRBV24-1
cdr3_aa: CATSETGEGQPQHF
cdr3_nt: TGTGCCACCAGTGAGACAGGGGAAGGGCAGCCCCAGCATTTT

clone_size: NA
d_call: TRBD2
j_call: TRBJ2-7
v_call: TRBV7-9
cdr3_aa: CASSPGLTTSGSSYEQYF
cdr3_nt: TGTGCCAGCAGCCCCGGACTCACAACTAGCGGGAGCTCCTACGAGCAGTACTTC

clone_size: NA
d_call: TRBD1
j_call: TRBJ1-5
v_call: TRBV20-1
cdr3_aa: CSATGTGASGAQHF
cdr3_nt: TGCAGTGCTACGGGGACAGGGGCCTCGGGGGCCCAGCATTTT

clone_size: NA
d_call: NA
j_call: TRBJ2-1
v_call: TRBV30
cdr3_aa: CAWSRDYREQFF
cdr3_nt: TGTGCCTGGAGTCGCGACTACCGTGAGCAGTTCTTC

clone_size: NA
d_call: TRBD1
j_call: TRBJ2-6
v_call: TRBV29-1
cdr3_aa: CSARTGPSGANVLTF
cdr3_nt: TGCAGCGCCCGGACAGGGCCCTCTGGGGCCAACGTCCTGACTTTC

clone_size: NA
d_call: NA
j_call: TRBJ2-1
v_call: TRBV7-7
cdr3_aa: CASTPRASSSYNEQFF
cdr3_nt: TGTGCTAGCACCCCCCGGGCCAGCAGCTCCTACAATGAGCAGTTCTTC

clone_size: NA
d_call: NA
j_call: TRBJ2-3
v_call: TRBV6-2/TRBV6-3
cdr3_aa: CASSYVGSRLTQYF
cdr3_nt: TGTGCCAGCAGTTACGTGGGGAGCCGGTTGACGCAGTATTTT

clone_size: NA
d_call: TRBD2
j_call: TRBJ2-1
v_call: TRBV20-1
cdr3_aa: CSASRTSGSNEQFF
cdr3_nt: TGCAGTGCTTCGAGGACTAGCGGCAGCAATGAGCAGTTCTTC

clone_size: NA
d_call: NA
j_call: TRBJ2-4
v_call: TRBV6-4
cdr3_aa: CASSVSGENIQYF
cdr3_nt: TGTGCCAGCAGTGTTTCAGGGGAAAACATTCAGTACTTC

clone_size: NA
d_call: NA
j_call: TRBJ2-3
v_call: TRBV10-3
cdr3_aa: CAISTDGTDTQYF
cdr3_nt: TGTGCCATCAGTACGGACGGCACAGATACGCAGTATTTT

clone_size: NA
d_call: NA
j_call: TRBJ2-7
v_call: TRBV6-6
cdr3_aa: CASSYAQAASYEQYF
cdr3_nt: TGTGCCAGCAGTTACGCCCAGGCAGCTTCCTACGAGCAGTACTTC

clone_size: once
d_call: NA
j_call: TRBJ1-1
v_call: TRBV29-1
cdr3_aa: CSVAQPGGSAFF
cdr3_nt: TGCAGCGTCGCCCAGCCTGGGGGTTCGGCTTTCTTT

clone_size: NA
d_call: NA
j_call: TRBJ1-5
v_call: TRBV15
cdr3_aa: CATRGGTFNQPQHF
cdr3_nt: TGTGCCACCCGCGGGGGGACCTTCAATCAGCCCCAGCATTTT

clone_size: NA
d_call: NA
j_call: TRBJ2-3
v_call: TRBV27
cdr3_aa: CAAKEASSNTDTQYF
cdr3_nt: TGTGCCGCCAAGGAAGCTAGCTCCAACACAGATACGCAGTATTTT

clone_size: NA
d_call: TRBD2
j_call: TRBJ2-5
v_call: TRBV7-2
cdr3_aa: CASSPSGIQETQYF
cdr3_nt: TGTGCCAGCAGTCCTAGCGGGATCCAAGAGACCCAGTACTTC

clone_size: NA
d_call: NA
j_call: TRBJ1-1
v_call: TRBV4-2
cdr3_aa: CASSQDEGDTEAFF
cdr3_nt: TGTGCCAGCAGCCAAGATGAGGGAGACACTGAAGCTTTCTTT

clone_size: NA
d_call: NA
j_call: TRBJ2-7
v_call: TRBV28
cdr3_aa: CASLDALGEQYF
cdr3_nt: TGTGCCAGCCTGGACGCCCTCGGAGAGCAGTACTTC

clone_size: NA
d_call: NA
j_call: TRBJ1-4
v_call: TRBV7-2
cdr3_aa: CASSLRGDNEKLFF
cdr3_nt: TGTGCCAGCAGCTTGCGGGGAGATAATGAAAAACTGTTTTTT